This T cell receptor (beta chain) was identified in a study of shared clonotypes between healthy human individuals. General observations from the study: In contrast to clonotypes shared by all four donors, non-shared clonotypes had lower generation probabilities.

Per the authors' pipeline: Junction-only sequences without quality scores came from ImmunoSEQ, so filtering differed. Repertoires were generated with immunoSEQ multiplex PCR, while TCRdb's copy carries only in-frame clones and drops some. The DNA gave D and trimming, while V, J and clone size come from that table. Among about 1.1 million clones listed, approximately 80% were seen once. Turning to this clone: Its antigen is not known.

This clonotype was sampled from a man aged 18 to 29 in good health. Some clones in this sample may be carry-over from other donors' samples. The sequencing input was memory CD4+ T cells from PBMCs. Subset defined: CD45RA-negative fraction.

The DNA of the CDR3 is TGTGCCAGCTCACCATTTGAATCCGCTAACTATGGCTACACCTTC. Translated, it gives CASSPFESANYGYTF. The chain couples TRBV18 to TRBJ1-2; D is undetermined. The length of the CDR3 is 15 residues. V gave up 2 bases and J gave up 0 bases, with 10 bases separating them. From germline, CDR1 is KGHSH and CDR2 LQKENI.